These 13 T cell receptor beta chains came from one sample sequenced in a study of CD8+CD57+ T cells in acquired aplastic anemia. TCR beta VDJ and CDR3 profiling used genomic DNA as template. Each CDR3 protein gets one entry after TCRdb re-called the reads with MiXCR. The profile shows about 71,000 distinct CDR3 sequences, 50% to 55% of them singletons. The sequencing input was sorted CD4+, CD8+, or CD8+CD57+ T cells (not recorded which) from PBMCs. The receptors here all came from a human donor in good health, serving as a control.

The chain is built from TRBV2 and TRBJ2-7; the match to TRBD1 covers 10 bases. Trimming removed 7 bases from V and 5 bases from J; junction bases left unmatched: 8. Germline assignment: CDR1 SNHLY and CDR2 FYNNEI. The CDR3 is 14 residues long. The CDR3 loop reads CASTSGQGSHEQYF. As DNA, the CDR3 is TGTGCCAGCACTTCGGGACAGGGGAGCCACGAGCAGTACTTC.

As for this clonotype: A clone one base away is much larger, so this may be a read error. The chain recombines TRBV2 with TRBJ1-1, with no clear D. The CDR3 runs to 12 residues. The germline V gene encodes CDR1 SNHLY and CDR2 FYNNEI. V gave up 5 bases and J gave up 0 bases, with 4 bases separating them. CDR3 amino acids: CASSLVNTEAFF. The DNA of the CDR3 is TGTGCCAGCAGTTTGGTGAACACTGAAGCTTTCTTT.

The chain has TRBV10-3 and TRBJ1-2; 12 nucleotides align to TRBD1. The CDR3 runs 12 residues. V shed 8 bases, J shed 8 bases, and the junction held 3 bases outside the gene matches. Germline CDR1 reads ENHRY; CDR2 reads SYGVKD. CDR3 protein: CAIGDRGQGYTF. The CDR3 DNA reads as TGTGCCATCGGGGACAGGGGGCAAGGCTACACCTTC.

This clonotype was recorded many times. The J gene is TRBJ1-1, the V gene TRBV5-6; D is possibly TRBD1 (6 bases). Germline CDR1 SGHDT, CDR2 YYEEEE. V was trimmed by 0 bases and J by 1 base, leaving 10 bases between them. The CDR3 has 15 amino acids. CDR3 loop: CASSLGGTQNTEAFF. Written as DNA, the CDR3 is TGTGCCAGCAGCTTGGGTGGGACACAGAACACTGAAGCTTTCTTT. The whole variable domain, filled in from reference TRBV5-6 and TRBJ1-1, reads DAGVTQSPTHLIKTRGQQVTLRCSPKSGHDTVSWYQQALGQGPQFIFQYYEEEERQRGNFPDRFSGHQFPNYSSELNVNALLLGDSALYLCASSLGGTQNTEAFFGQGTRLTVV.

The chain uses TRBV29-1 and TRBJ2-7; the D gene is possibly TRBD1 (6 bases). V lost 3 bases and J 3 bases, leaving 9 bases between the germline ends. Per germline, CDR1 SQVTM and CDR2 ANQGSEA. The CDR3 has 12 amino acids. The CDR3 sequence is CSVEKGDYEQYF. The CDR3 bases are TGCAGCGTTGAGAAGGGGGACTACGAGCAGTACTTC.

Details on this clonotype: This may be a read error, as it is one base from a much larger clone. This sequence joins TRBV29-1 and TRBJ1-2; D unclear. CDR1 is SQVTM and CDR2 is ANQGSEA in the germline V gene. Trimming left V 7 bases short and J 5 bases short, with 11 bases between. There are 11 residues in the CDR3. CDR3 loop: CSAEADYGYTF. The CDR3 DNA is TGCAGCGCCGAGGCGGATTATGGCTACACCTTC.

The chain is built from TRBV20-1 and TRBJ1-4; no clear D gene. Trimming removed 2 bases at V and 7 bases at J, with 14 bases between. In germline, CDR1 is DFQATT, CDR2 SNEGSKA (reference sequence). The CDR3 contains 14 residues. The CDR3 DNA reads TGCAGTGCTAGAAAATTGGATGATATTGAAAAACTGTTTTTT. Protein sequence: CSARKLDDIEKLFF.

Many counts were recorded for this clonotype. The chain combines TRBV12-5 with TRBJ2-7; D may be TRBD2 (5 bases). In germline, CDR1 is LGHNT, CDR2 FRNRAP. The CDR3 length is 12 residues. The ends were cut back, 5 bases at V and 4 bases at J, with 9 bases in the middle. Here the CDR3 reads CASGPPGYEQYF. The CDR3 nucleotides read TGTGCTAGTGGTCCGCCGGGGTACGAGCAGTACTTC.

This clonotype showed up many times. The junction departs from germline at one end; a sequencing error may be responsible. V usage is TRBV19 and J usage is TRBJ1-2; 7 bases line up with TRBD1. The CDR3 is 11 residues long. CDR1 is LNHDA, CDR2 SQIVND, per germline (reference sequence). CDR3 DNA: TGTGCCAGTAGTCTCAAGACAGGGTACGCCTTC. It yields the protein CASSLKTGYAF.

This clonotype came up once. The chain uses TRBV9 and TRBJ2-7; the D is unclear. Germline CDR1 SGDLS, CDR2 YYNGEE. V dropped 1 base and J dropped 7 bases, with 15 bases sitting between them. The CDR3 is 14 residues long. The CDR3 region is CASSVRSLRREQYF. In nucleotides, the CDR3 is TGTGCCAGCAGCGTAAGGAGCCTCCGTAGGGAGCAGTACTTC.

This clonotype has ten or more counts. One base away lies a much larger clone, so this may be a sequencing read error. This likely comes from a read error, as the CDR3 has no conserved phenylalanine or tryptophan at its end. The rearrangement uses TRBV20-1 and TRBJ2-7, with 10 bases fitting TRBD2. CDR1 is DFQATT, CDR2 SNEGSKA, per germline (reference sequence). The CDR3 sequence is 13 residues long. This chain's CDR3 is CSAGLAEPYEQYL. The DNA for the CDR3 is TGCAGCGCCGGACTAGCGGAACCCTACGAGCAGTACCTC.

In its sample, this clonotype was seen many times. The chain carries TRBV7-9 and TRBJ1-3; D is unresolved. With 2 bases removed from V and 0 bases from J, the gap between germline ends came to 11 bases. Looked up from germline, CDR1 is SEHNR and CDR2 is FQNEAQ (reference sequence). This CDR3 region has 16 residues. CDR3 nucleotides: TGTGCCAGCAGCTTAATTCAGCAGAGCTCTGGAAACACCATATATTTT. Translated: CASSLIQQSSGNTIYF.

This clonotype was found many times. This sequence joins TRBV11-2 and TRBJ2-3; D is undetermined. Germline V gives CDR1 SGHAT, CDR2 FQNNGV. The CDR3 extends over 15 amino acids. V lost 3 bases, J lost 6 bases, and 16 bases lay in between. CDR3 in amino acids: CASSFSNHWSDTQYF. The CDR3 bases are TGTGCCAGCAGCTTCTCGAACCATTGGTCCGATACGCAGTATTTT. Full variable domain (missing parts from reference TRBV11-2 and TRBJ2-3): EAGVAQSPRYKIIEKRQSVAFWCNPISGHATLYWYQQILGQGPKLLIQFQNNGVVDDSQLPKDRFSAERLKGVDSTLKIQPAKLEDSAVYLCASSFSNHWSDTQYFGPGTRLTVL.